Listed below are T cell receptor beta chains from one sample, sequenced in a study of response to subunit inactivated influenza vaccine. TCRdb recomputed calls from the RT-PCR reads with MiXCR, one row per CDR3 protein. The data contain about 520,000 distinct CDR3 sequences, 10% to 11% of them singletons. This specimen was PBMCs from blood, taken more than 35 days after vaccination. These receptors were taken from a man aged 45-60 years who received an inactivated influenza vaccine. CDR3s include the opening cysteine and the closing phenylalanine or tryptophan. A D gene is named only where the DNA matches it firmly. Expanded clones are given a class, and other clones once, few, many or no size at all.

TRBD1	TRBV25-1	few	TRBJ2-7	TGTGCCAGCAGTGCCAACGCCGGGACAGGCCGCTCCTACGAGCAGTACTTC	CASSANAGTGRSYEQYF
-	TRBV3-1	few	TRBJ2-7	TGTGCCAGCAGCCAAGATCCGACAGGAACCTACGAGCAGTACTTC	CASSQDPTGTYEQYF
TRBD2	TRBV4-3	-	TRBJ2-7	TGCGCCAGCAGCCAAGGACCTAGCGGGAGCTCCTACGAGCAGTACTTC	CASSQGPSGSSYEQYF
-	TRBV29-1	many	TRBJ2-7	TGCAGCGTCGGGATGACAGGGCGGGACTACGAGCAGTACTTC	CSVGMTGRDYEQYF
-	TRBV4-1	many	TRBJ1-2	TGCGCCAGCAGCCAAGACATCGGACGTGGCTACACCTTC	CASSQDIGRGYTF
-	TRBV15	-	TRBJ2-7	TGTGCCACCAGCAGAGAGCCAGAGGAAACCTACGAGCAGTACTTC	CATSREPEETYEQYF
TRBD1	TRBV29-1	-	TRBJ1-1	TGCTCCGGGACAGAGAACACTGAAGCTTTCTTT	CSGTENTEAFF
TRBD2	TRBV6-1	-	TRBJ2-7	TGTGCCAGCCTCCGGGGGGACCCACCCTACGAGCAGTACTTC	CASLRGDPPYEQYF
-	TRBV6-1	-	TRBJ2-6	TGTGCCAGCAGTGAAGCGCGCAGGGTTGGCAACGTCCTGACTTTC	CASSEARRVGNVLTF
TRBD1	TRBV6-1	few	TRBJ2-5	TGTGCCAGCAAACCGACAGGGGGCATAGAGACCCAGTACTTC	CASKPTGGIETQYF